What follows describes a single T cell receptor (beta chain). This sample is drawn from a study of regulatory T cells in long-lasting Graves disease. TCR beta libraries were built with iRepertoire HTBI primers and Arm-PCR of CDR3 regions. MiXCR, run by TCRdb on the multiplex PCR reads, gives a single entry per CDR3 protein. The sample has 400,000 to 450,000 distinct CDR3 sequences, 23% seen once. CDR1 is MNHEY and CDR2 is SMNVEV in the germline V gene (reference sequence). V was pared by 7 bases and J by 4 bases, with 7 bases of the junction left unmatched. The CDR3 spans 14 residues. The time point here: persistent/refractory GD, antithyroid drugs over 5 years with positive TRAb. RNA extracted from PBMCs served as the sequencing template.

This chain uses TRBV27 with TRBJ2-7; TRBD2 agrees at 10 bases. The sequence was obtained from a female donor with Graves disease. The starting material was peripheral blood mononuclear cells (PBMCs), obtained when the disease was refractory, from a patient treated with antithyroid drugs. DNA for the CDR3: TGTGCCAGCACTCTACTAGCGGGAAAGTACGAGCAGTACTTC. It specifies CASTLLAGKYEQYF.